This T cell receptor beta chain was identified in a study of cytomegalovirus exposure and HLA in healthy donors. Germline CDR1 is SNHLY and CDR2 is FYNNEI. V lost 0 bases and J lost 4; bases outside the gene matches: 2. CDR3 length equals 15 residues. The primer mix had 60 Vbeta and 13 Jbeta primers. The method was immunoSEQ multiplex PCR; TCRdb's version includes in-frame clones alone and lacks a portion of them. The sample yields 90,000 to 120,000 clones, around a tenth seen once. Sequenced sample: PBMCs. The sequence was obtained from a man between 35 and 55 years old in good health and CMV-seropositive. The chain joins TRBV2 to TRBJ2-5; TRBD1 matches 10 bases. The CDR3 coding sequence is TGTGCCAGCAGTGAAGCCGGGACAGGGGTAGAGACCCAGTACTTC. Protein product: CASSEAGTGVETQYF.